These T cell receptor beta chains were read from a single sample in a study of T cells in Graves' hyperthyroidism and ophthalmopathy. In TCRdb, the multiplex PCR reads were re-called with MiXCR into one record per CDR3 protein. Found here are around 700,000 distinct CDR3 sequences, about 19% of them singletons; the top ten hold approximately 16%. The source material was blood. All receptors come from a woman between 45 and 65 years old with Graves' hyperthyroidism that later progressed to Graves' ophthalmopathy. Each CDR3 is given with its conserved first and last residue. D genes are given only for firm matches. The size field is filled for only some rows; it gives once, few, many or a size class.

V gene: TRBV7-8; CDR3 length: 13; D gene: -; J gene: TRBJ1-1; clone size: few; CDR3 DNA: TGTGCCAGCAGCGCCGGGGCCGCGACTGAAGCTTTCTTT; CDR3 protein: CASSAGAATEAFF
V gene: TRBV5-1; CDR3 length: 15; D gene: -; J gene: TRBJ1-1; clone size: few; CDR3 DNA: TGCGCCAGCAGCTTGGGCAGGCGGATGAACACTGAAGCTTTCTTT; CDR3 protein: CASSLGRRMNTEAFF
V gene: TRBV14; CDR3 length: 16; D gene: -; J gene: TRBJ1-2; clone size: few; CDR3 DNA: TGTGCCAGCAGCCAAGAATCGTCGGGGGGGGCGAGGCTCTACACCTTC; CDR3 protein: CASSQESSGGARLYTF
V gene: TRBV2; CDR3 length: 14; D gene: -; J gene: TRBJ2-5; clone size: -; CDR3 DNA: TGTGCCGGTTCCGGGGCCATTTCAGAAGAGACCCAGTACTTC; CDR3 protein: CAGSGAISEETQYF
V gene: TRBV6-1; CDR3 length: 13; D gene: -; J gene: TRBJ1-1; clone size: -; CDR3 DNA: TGTGCCAGCACCTCGTTAATGAACACTGAAGCTTTCTTT; CDR3 protein: CASTSLMNTEAFF
V gene: TRBV11-2; CDR3 length: 17; D gene: TRBD1; J gene: TRBJ1-2; clone size: many; CDR3 DNA: TGTGCCAGCAGCTTAGGAGGGACAGGGGGCCCACTAAATGGCTACACCTTC; CDR3 protein: CASSLGGTGGPLNGYTF
V gene: TRBV5-4; CDR3 length: 15; D gene: -; J gene: TRBJ2-5; clone size: few; CDR3 DNA: TGTGCCAGCAGCTTGCAGCTCGGAGACCAAGAGACCCAGTACTTC; CDR3 protein: CASSLQLGDQETQYF
V gene: TRBV9; CDR3 length: 14; D gene: -; J gene: TRBJ1-2; clone size: -; CDR3 DNA: TGTGCCAGCAGCGCGGGACGGACCGACTATGGCTACACCTTC; CDR3 protein: CASSAGRTDYGYTF
V gene: TRBV18; CDR3 length: 15; D gene: TRBD1; J gene: TRBJ1-6; clone size: -; CDR3 DNA: TGTGCCAGCTCACGCGGGACAGGGGAAAATTCACCCCTCCACTTT; CDR3 protein: CASSRGTGENSPLHF
V gene: TRBV20-1; CDR3 length: 15; D gene: TRBD1; J gene: TRBJ1-2; clone size: many; CDR3 DNA: TGCAGTGCCAGGAACTCCCGGGACAGAAACTATGGCTACACCTTC; CDR3 protein: CSARNSRDRNYGYTF
V gene: TRBV3-1; CDR3 length: 15; D gene: TRBD2; J gene: TRBJ2-5; clone size: many; CDR3 DNA: TGTGCCAGCAGCCAAGAACTAGCGGGGAGGGAGACCCAGTACTTC; CDR3 protein: CASSQELAGRETQYF
V gene: TRBV20-1; CDR3 length: 15; D gene: -; J gene: TRBJ1-5; clone size: few; CDR3 DNA: TGCAGTGCTCAGGGGACACGCGATAGCAATCAGCCCCAGCATTTT; CDR3 protein: CSAQGTRDSNQPQHF
V gene: TRBV6-5; CDR3 length: 14; D gene: TRBD1; J gene: TRBJ1-2; clone size: -; CDR3 DNA: TGTGCCAGCAGTTTCCAGGGACAGGGAGGAGGCTACACCTTC; CDR3 protein: CASSFQGQGGGYTF
V gene: TRBV7-3; CDR3 length: 15; D gene: -; J gene: TRBJ2-2; clone size: few; CDR3 DNA: TGTGCCAGCAGCTCCCCGGGACAGAACACCGGGGAGCTGTTTTTT; CDR3 protein: CASSSPGQNTGELFF
V gene: TRBV6-2/TRBV6-3; CDR3 length: 15; D gene: -; J gene: TRBJ2-3; clone size: -; CDR3 DNA: TGTGCCAGCAGTGTGGGCCGCCTTCTCACACATACGCAGTATTTT; CDR3 protein: CASSVGRLLTHTQYF
V gene: TRBV7-8; CDR3 length: 11; D gene: -; J gene: TRBJ2-7; clone size: -; CDR3 DNA: TGTGCCAGCAGCGACGGACAAGAGCAGTACTTC; CDR3 protein: CASSDGQEQYF
V gene: TRBV9; CDR3 length: 14; D gene: -; J gene: TRBJ1-1; clone size: many; CDR3 DNA: TGTGCCAGCAGCACCCGGGACGGGGGAACTGAAGCTTTCTTT; CDR3 protein: CASSTRDGGTEAFF
V gene: TRBV12-3/TRBV12-4; CDR3 length: 16; D gene: -; J gene: TRBJ1-1; clone size: many; CDR3 DNA: TGTGCCTCAACTGGGGGAAGGGGTAACATGAACACTGAAGCTTTCTTT; CDR3 protein: CASTGGRGNMNTEAFF
V gene: TRBV10-3; CDR3 length: 13; D gene: -; J gene: TRBJ1-1; clone size: few; CDR3 DNA: TGTGCCATCAGTGGCGGGGTTAACACTGAAGCTTTCTTT; CDR3 protein: CAISGGVNTEAFF
V gene: TRBV20-1; CDR3 length: 15; D gene: TRBD2; J gene: TRBJ2-7; clone size: few; CDR3 DNA: TGCAGTGCTCGGAGTAGCGGGGGGGAGTTCTACGAGCAGTACTTC; CDR3 protein: CSARSSGGEFYEQYF